The 5 T cell receptor beta chains below were found in one sample sequenced in a study of human T cells and chemical hapten exposure. The library put unique molecular identifiers onto individual cDNA molecules. A single record per CDR3 protein comes from TCRdb applying MiXCR to the reads. The data show several thousand distinct CDR3 sequences, about 48% seen once. Noted treatment: therapeutic diphenylcyclopropenone sensitization with weekly scalp DPC. Here the sequenced sample was whole blood, taken before DPC sensitization or 2, 6, or about 24 weeks after (not recorded which). The receptors here all came from an adult with alopecia areata. Some clones in this sample may be carry-over from other donors' samples. This table probably holds off-target reads from a library built for another chain.

The chain has TRBV5-1 and TRBJ2-6; D not resolved. Trimming cost V 1 base and J 0 bases, with 11 bases left between them. This CDR3 has 17 amino acids. Germline V lookup: CDR1 SGHRS, CDR2 YFSETQ. CDR3 region: CASSLYPRSSGANVLTF. The DNA of the CDR3 is TGCGCCAGCAGCTTGTATCCACGCAGCTCTGGGGCCAACGTCCTGACTTTC.

The chain carries TRBV29-1 and TRBJ2-1; 10 nucleotides match TRBD1. The trim removed 4 bases at V and 8 bases at J, leaving 11 bases unmatched. The CDR3 has 15 residues. Germline values: CDR1 SQVTM, CDR2 ANQGSEA. The CDR3 DNA reads TGCAGCGTTGGGGATAGACAGGGGGCCTCTCATGAGCAGTTCTTC. The encoded protein is CSVGDRQGASHEQFF.

In its sample, this clonotype is large. The chain couples TRBV7-2 to TRBJ2-7; no clear D. The V gene lost 5 bases and the J gene lost 0 bases, with 5 bases spanning the gap. Germline V CDR1 and CDR2: SGHTA, FQGNSA. The CDR3 is 12 residues long. CDR3 in amino acids: CASSPSSYEQYF. CDR3 DNA sequence: TGTGCCAGCAGCCCGAGCTCCTACGAGCAGTACTTC.

V and J are TRBV6-5 and TRBJ2-5; 9 bases map to TRBD1. V shed 5 bases, J shed 2 bases, and the junction held 6 bases outside the gene matches. Looked up from germline, CDR1 is MNHEY and CDR2 is SVGAGI. The CDR3 is made up of 15 amino acids. As DNA, the CDR3 is TGTGCCAGCAGTCCCGGGGACAGGGCACAAGAGACCCAGTACTTC. It translates to CASSPGDRAQETQYF.

The chain combines TRBV19 with TRBJ2-7, with 7 bases fitting TRBD1. Germline V lookup: CDR1 LNHDA, CDR2 SQIVND (reference sequence). V lost 8 bases to trimming and J lost 4 bases; unmatched junction nucleotides: 11. The CDR3 runs to 14 residues. The CDR3 nucleotides read TGTGCCAGTGGGCCTATGGGCAGGGGGTACGAGCAGTACTTC. Encoded protein: CASGPMGRGYEQYF.